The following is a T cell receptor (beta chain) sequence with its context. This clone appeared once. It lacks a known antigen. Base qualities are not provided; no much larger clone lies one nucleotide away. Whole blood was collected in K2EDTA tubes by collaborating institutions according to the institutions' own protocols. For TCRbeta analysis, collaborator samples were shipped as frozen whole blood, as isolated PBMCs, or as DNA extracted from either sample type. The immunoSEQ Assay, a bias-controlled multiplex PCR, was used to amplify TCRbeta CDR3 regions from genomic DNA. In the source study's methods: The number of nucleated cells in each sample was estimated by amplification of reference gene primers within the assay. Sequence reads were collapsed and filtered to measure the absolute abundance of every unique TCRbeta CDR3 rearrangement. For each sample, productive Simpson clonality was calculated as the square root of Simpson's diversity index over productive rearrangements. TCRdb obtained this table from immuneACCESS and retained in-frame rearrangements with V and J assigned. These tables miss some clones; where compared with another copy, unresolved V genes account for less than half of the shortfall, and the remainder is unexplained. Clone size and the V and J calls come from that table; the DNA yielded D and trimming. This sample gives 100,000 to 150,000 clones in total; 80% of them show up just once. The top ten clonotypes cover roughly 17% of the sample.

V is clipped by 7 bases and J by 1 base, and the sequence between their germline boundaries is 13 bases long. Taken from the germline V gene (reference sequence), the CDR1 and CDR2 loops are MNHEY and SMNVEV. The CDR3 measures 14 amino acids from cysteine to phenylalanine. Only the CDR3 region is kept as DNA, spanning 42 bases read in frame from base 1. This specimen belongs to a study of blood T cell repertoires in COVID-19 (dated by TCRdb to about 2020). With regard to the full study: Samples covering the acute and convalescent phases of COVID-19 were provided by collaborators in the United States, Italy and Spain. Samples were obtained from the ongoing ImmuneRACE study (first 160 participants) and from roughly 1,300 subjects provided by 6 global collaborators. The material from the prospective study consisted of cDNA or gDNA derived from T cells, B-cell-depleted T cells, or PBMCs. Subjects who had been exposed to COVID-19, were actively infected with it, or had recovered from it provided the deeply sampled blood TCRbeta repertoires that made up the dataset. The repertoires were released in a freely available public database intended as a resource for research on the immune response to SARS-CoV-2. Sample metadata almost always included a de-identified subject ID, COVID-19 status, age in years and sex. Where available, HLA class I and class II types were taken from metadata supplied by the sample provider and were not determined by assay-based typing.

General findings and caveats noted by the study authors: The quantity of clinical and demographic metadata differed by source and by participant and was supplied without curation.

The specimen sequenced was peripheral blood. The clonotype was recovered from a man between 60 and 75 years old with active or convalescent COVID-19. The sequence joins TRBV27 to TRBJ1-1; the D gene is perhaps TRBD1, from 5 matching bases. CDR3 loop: CASTAQGGNTEAFF. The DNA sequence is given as TGTGCCAGCACCGCGCAGGGAGGGAACACTGAAGCTTTCTTT.